Sequencing of this T cell receptor beta chain was carried out in a study of blood T cell repertoires in COVID-19. About the study: PBMCs, B-cell-depleted T cells, or T cells provided the cDNA or gDNA that made up the material.

Recovery among Cohort 3 donors was established by two negative PCRs, clearance, or symptom resolution. This clone occurred a few times. Germline lookup yields CDR1 LGHDT and CDR2 YNNKEL (reference sequence). V was shortened by 1 base and J by 0 bases, with 7 bases between the two germline ends. The CDR3 contains 15 residues. Measured with immunoSEQ multiplex PCR; TCRdb has only the in-frame clones, and not every one. The sample has about 160,000 clones, around 84% seen once. Sequencing was performed on PBMCs or T cells enriched from blood (not recorded which). This sequence originates from a man in his forties who had recovered from COVID-19. The V and J genes are TRBV3-1 (or the pseudogene TRBV3-2) and TRBJ1-5, with TRBD1 as a possible D gene (5 bases). CDR3 protein: CASSQGGDSNQPQHF. As DNA, the CDR3 is TGTGCCAGCAGCCAAGGGGGGGATAGCAATCAGCCCCAGCATTTT.